This T cell receptor (beta chain) comes out of a study of blood T cell repertoires in COVID-19. Study in general: The samples span acute and convalescent COVID-19 from the United States, Italy and Spain. T cells, B-cell-depleted T cells, or PBMCs provided the cDNA or gDNA that served as material.

As processed by the authors: Nucleated cell counts were estimated from reference gene primer amplification. This table comes from immunoSEQ multiplex PCR, and its TCRdb copy is limited to in-frame clones, with some not included. V and J calls and clone size are as listed in that table; D and trimming were resolved from the DNA. Of some 120,000 clones listed, roughly 90% are singletons. With V trimmed by 2 bases and J by 3 bases, 11 bases remained unmatched. This CDR3 contains 18 residues. The germline gives CDR1 ENHRY, CDR2 SYGVKD. The chain employs TRBV10-3 and TRBJ2-1; TRBD2 matches at 9 bases. This sequence originates from a man aged 45-65 years with active COVID-19. The sample taken for sequencing was peripheral blood. The CDR3 coding sequence is TGTGCCATCAGTGAGCCGAGTTTAACTAGCGGGCACTACAATGAGCAGTTCTTC. Residues: CAISEPSLTSGHYNEQFF.